This is a list of T cell receptor beta chains from one sample in a study of early T cells in non-severe SARS-CoV-2 infection. TCRdb processed the 5' RACE reads anew with MiXCR; each CDR3 protein has one entry. The sample has 40,000 to 60,000 distinct CDR3 sequences, around 11% seen once. The sequenced sample was whole blood. The source of these receptors is an adult who was a healthcare worker with PCR-confirmed SARS-CoV-2 infection or an uninfected control (not recorded which). Each CDR3 is given with its conserved first and last residue. A D gene is named only where the DNA matches it firmly. Size tells how often a clone was seen (once, few, many) or the class of an expanded clone, and some rows leave it out.

j_gene | d_gene | v_gene | abundance | CDR3aa | CDR3nt
TRBJ1-6 | - | TRBV5-5 | few | CASSSEDDSPLHF | TGTGCCAGCAGCTCTGAGGACGATTCACCCCTCCACTTT
TRBJ1-5 | TRBD1 | TRBV18 | many | CASSQTGGFGQPQHF | TGTGCCAGCTCACAGACAGGGGGTTTCGGTCAGCCCCAGCATTTT
TRBJ2-3 | - | TRBV29-1 | many | CSVEEAEDTQYF | TGCAGCGTTGAAGAGGCAGAGGATACGCAGTATTTT
TRBJ1-3 | TRBD1 | TRBV5-4 | - | CASSLDPYRGRSGNTIYF | TGTGCCAGCAGCTTGGACCCTTACAGGGGGAGATCTGGAAACACCATATATTTT
TRBJ2-3 | - | TRBV5-6 | - | CASSLVVGTDTQYF | TGTGCCAGCAGCTTGGTTGTAGGCACAGATACGCAGTATTTT
TRBJ1-2 | TRBD1 | TRBV5-1 | - | CASSSGQINYGYTF | TGCGCCAGCAGCTCGGGACAGATTAACTATGGCTACACCTTC
TRBJ1-1 | - | TRBV13 | - | CASTLRESRNTEAFF | TGTGCCAGCACCCTGAGGGAATCGAGGAACACTGAAGCTTTCTTT
TRBJ1-2 | - | TRBV29-1 | few | CSVEMTITNYGYTF | TGCAGCGTTGAAATGACAATCACTAACTATGGCTACACCTTC
TRBJ2-3 | - | TRBV11-2 | many | CASSLGPGTSTDTQYF | TGTGCCAGCAGCTTAGGTCCGGGAACTAGCACAGATACGCAGTATTTT
TRBJ2-1 | TRBD2 | TRBV7-3 | many | CASSLTGGSAYNEQFF | TGTGCCAGCAGCTTAACTGGCGGGAGCGCCTACAATGAGCAGTTCTTC
TRBJ1-5 | - | TRBV15 | many | CATSRDADQPQHF | TGTGCCACCAGCAGGGACGCCGATCAGCCCCAGCATTTT
TRBJ2-7 | TRBD2 | TRBV4-3 | many | CASSQEGASGYYEQYF | TGCGCCAGCAGCCAAGAGGGAGCTAGCGGATACTACGAGCAGTACTTC
TRBJ1-2 | - | TRBV28 | many | CASSSTGGRDYGYTF | TGTGCCAGCAGTTCCACCGGGGGGCGCGACTATGGCTACACCTTC
TRBJ2-3 | - | TRBV12-3/TRBV12-4 | - | CASSWGSTDTQYF | TGTGCCAGCTCCTGGGGTAGCACAGATACGCAGTATTTT
TRBJ2-5 | - | TRBV7-9 | - | CASSSVKETQYF | TGTGCCAGCAGCTCAGTTAAGGAGACCCAGTACTTC
TRBJ2-5 | - | TRBV28 | few | CASSLPGTFSQTQYF | TGTGCCAGCAGCCTACCCGGGACCTTTTCGCAGACCCAGTACTTC
TRBJ1-2 | TRBD1 | TRBV28 | - | CASSRTGGIYGYTF | TGTGCCAGCAGTCGGACAGGGGGCATCTATGGCTACACCTTC
TRBJ2-1 | - | TRBV15 | few | CATSRESGAYNEQFF | TGTGCCACCAGCAGAGAGTCGGGGGCCTACAATGAGCAGTTCTTC
TRBJ2-3 | TRBD1 | TRBV18 | few | CASSRRTGDNTDTQYF | TGTGCCAGCTCACGGAGAACAGGGGATAACACAGATACGCAGTATTTT
TRBJ2-5 | - | TRBV4-1 | few | CASSQVEVYTETQYF | TGCGCCAGCAGCCAAGTCGAGGTTTACACAGAGACCCAGTACTTC
TRBJ1-2 | - | TRBV28 | many | CASEKAFYGYTF | TGTGCCAGCGAAAAGGCGTTCTACGGCTACACCTTC
TRBJ2-4 | - | TRBV9 | - | CASSPQSYLAKNIQYF | TGTGCCAGCAGCCCCCAGTCCTATTTAGCCAAAAACATTCAGTACTTC
TRBJ1-2 | - | TRBV19 | - | CASSIGSTGYTF | TGTGCCAGTAGTATAGGCAGTACTGGCTACACCTTC
TRBJ2-3 | TRBD1 | TRBV9 | - | CASSVDRSTDTQYF | TGTGCCAGCAGCGTGGACAGGTCCACAGATACGCAGTATTTT
TRBJ2-7 | TRBD1 | TRBV4-1 | many | CASSHMGQGGYEQYF | TGCGCCAGCAGCCATATGGGACAGGGTGGATACGAGCAGTACTTC
TRBJ1-1 | - | TRBV29-1 | many | CSVEGAGLNTEAFF | TGCAGCGTTGAGGGTGCGGGGTTGAACACTGAAGCTTTCTTT
TRBJ2-3 | - | TRBV6-6 | many | CASSYSRPSKDTQYF | TGTGCCAGCAGTTACTCTCGGCCTTCTAAAGATACGCAGTATTTT
TRBJ1-1 | - | TRBV7-3 | - | CASSFEGVRAEAFF | TGTGCCAGCAGCTTTGAGGGGGTCCGGGCTGAAGCTTTCTTT
TRBJ2-7 | TRBD1 | TRBV9 | - | CASSVGQGPIQEQYF | TGTGCCAGCAGCGTAGGACAGGGACCCATTCAGGAGCAGTACTTC
TRBJ1-1 | - | TRBV5-5 | many | CASSLTGADTEAFF | TGTGCCAGCAGCTTGACGGGGGCGGACACTGAAGCTTTCTTT
TRBJ2-5 | - | TRBV11-2 | many | CASSPNAPQETQYF | TGTGCCAGCAGCCCAAATGCGCCTCAAGAGACCCAGTACTTC
TRBJ1-3 | - | TRBV7-9 | many | CASSLELGSYGNTIYF | TGTGCCAGCAGCTTAGAGCTGGGATCTTACGGAAACACCATATATTTT
TRBJ1-1 | - | TRBV11-1 | - | CASSSHLNTEAFF | TGTGCCAGCAGCTCACACCTGAACACTGAAGCTTTCTTT
TRBJ2-3 | TRBD2 | TRBV6-2/TRBV6-3 | few | CASSYDRLAGGTDTQYF | TGTGCCAGCAGTTACGATCGACTAGCGGGAGGAACAGATACGCAGTATTTT
TRBJ1-5 | - | TRBV2 | - | CASSERGQSNQPQHF | TGTGCCAGCAGTGAACGGGGGCAGAGCAATCAGCCCCAGCATTTT
TRBJ1-1 | - | TRBV15 | few | CATSRGRALNTEAFF | TGTGCCACCAGCAGAGGCCGGGCCTTGAACACTGAAGCTTTCTTT
TRBJ2-7 | - | TRBV3-1 | few | CASSQDPGSYEQYF | TGTGCCAGCAGCCAAGATCCGGGGTCCTACGAGCAGTACTTC
TRBJ1-5 | - | TRBV5-1 | many | CASSLGMTGGSNQPQHF | TGCGCCAGCAGCTTGGGAATGACGGGAGGAAGCAATCAGCCCCAGCATTTT
TRBJ2-1 | TRBD2 | TRBV11-2 | - | CASEGLAGYNEQFF | TGTGCCAGCGAAGGACTAGCGGGATACAATGAGCAGTTCTTC
TRBJ2-3 | TRBD2 | TRBV5-6 | - | CASSSRGGPTDTQYF | TGTGCCAGCAGCTCCCGCGGGGGACCTACGGATACGCAGTATTTT
TRBJ2-7 | TRBD1 | TRBV24-1 | many | CATSSSRTGGSYEQYF | TGTGCCACCAGCTCCAGCCGGACAGGGGGTTCCTACGAGCAGTACTTC
TRBJ1-2 | - | TRBV28 | many | CASSPGRASGYTF | TGTGCCAGCAGCCCGGGACGGGCCAGTGGCTACACCTTC
TRBJ1-2 | TRBD1 | TRBV12-3/TRBV12-4 | - | CASIERDRAYGYTF | TGTGCCAGCATTGAAAGGGACAGGGCCTATGGCTACACCTTC
TRBJ2-2 | - | TRBV11-1 | - | CASSLAGPDTGELFF | TGTGCCAGCAGCTTAGCAGGGCCGGACACCGGGGAGCTGTTTTTT
TRBJ2-3 | TRBD1 | TRBV10-2 | many | CASSERQGAVSTDTQYF | TGCGCCAGCAGTGAGCGACAGGGCGCGGTTAGCACAGATACGCAGTATTTT
TRBJ1-4 | - | TRBV3-1 | many | CASSQVPRKTNEKLFF | TGTGCCAGCAGCCAAGTCCCCCGGAAAACTAATGAAAAACTGTTTTTT
TRBJ2-7 | - | TRBV5-1 | - | CASSTNQGSEQYF | TGCGCCAGCAGCACCAACCAGGGGAGCGAGCAGTACTTC
TRBJ2-7 | - | TRBV5-1 | many | CASSLAADYEQYF | TGCGCCAGCAGCTTGGCGGCCGACTACGAGCAGTACTTC
TRBJ1-1 | - | TRBV5-6 | large | CASSLAGVRGNTEAFF | TGTGCCAGCAGCTTGGCGGGAGTCAGGGGGAACACTGAAGCTTTCTTT
TRBJ2-3 | - | TRBV2 | many | CARERGTDTQYF | TGTGCCAGAGAGCGGGGCACAGATACGCAGTATTTT
TRBJ1-2 | TRBD1 | TRBV18 | many | CASSPDRDEGYTF | TGTGCCAGCTCACCAGACAGGGACGAGGGCTACACCTTC
TRBJ2-5 | - | TRBV11-2 | - | CASSLDVSRETQYF | TGTGCCAGCAGCTTAGACGTCTCCCGGGAGACCCAGTACTTC
TRBJ2-7 | - | TRBV11-2 | few | CASSPRDGPYEQYF | TGTGCCAGCAGCCCTCGAGACGGACCCTACGAGCAGTACTTC
TRBJ2-1 | - | TRBV19 | few | CASSINPEAYEQFF | TGTGCCAGTAGTATCAATCCGGAGGCCTATGAGCAGTTCTTC
TRBJ2-7 | - | TRBV18 | few | CASSPQFEDEQYF | TGTGCCAGCTCACCTCAGTTTGAGGACGAGCAGTACTTC
TRBJ2-5 | TRBD1 | TRBV7-3 | - | CASSIQGSETQYF | TGTGCCAGCAGCATACAGGGGTCAGAGACCCAGTACTTC
TRBJ1-1 | - | TRBV20-1 | few | CSAREGTTNTEAFF | TGCAGTGCTAGAGAAGGGACCACGAACACTGAAGCTTTCTTT
TRBJ1-2 | - | TRBV12-3/TRBV12-4 | few | CASTTFGHGYTF | TGTGCCAGCACCACTTTCGGGCATGGCTACACCTTC
TRBJ2-7 | - | TRBV5-1 | few | CASSLAPGGGAPYEQYF | TGCGCCAGCAGCTTGGCCCCGGGAGGGGGCGCCCCCTACGAGCAGTACTTC